A single sample gave rise to the 11 T cell receptor beta chains below, sequenced in a study of blood T cell repertoires in COVID-19. Profiling relied on immunoSEQ multiplex PCR, and the TCRdb table lists in-frame clones only, not all of them. The sample has over 75,000 clones, around four fifths seen once. What was sequenced was peripheral blood. The receptors derive from a human donor in a cohort sampled during active COVID-19.

The sample holds one count of this clone. CDR3 loop: CASSSRGGYGYTF. The CDR3 region has the DNA TGTGCCAGCAGTTCGCGAGGTGGCTATGGCTACACCTTC. The genes are TRBV12-3 or TRBV12-4 and TRBJ1-2; D unclear. The CDR3 consists of 13 residues. The V gene lost 4 bases and the J gene lost 4 bases, with 10 bases spanning the gap.

In its sample, this clone was seen once. The rearrangement links TRBV2 to TRBJ1-1, with TRBD1 matching 11 bases. Unmatched junction bases numbered 3, after V lost 4 bases and J lost 5 bases. CDR3 length: 14 amino acids. The germline V gene has CDR1 SNHLY and CDR2 FYNNEI. The CDR3 coding sequence is TGTGCCAGCAGTGGGCGGGACAGGGGGACTGAAGCTTTCTTT. It translates to CASSGRDRGTEAFF.

The chain carries TRBV27 and TRBJ2-3; D is undetermined. From germline, CDR1 is MNHEY and CDR2 SMNVEV (reference sequence). V gave up 7 bases and J gave up 2 bases, with 13 bases separating them. This CDR3 spans 14 amino acids. CDR3 nucleotide sequence: TGTGCCAGCACTGTGGGCAGGTTCACAGATACGCAGTATTTT. This encodes CASTVGRFTDTQYF.

The sample holds one count of this clone. The V call is TRBV5-1, the J call TRBJ1-4; D might be TRBD1 (5 bases). Trimming pared 4 bases from V and 8 bases from J, leaving 12 bases between. The CDR3 has 13 amino acids. Germline CDR1 SGHRS, CDR2 YFSETQ. In DNA, the CDR3 is TGCGCCAGCAGCCCACAGGTCGAAGAAAAACTGTTTTTT. Its translation is CASSPQVEEKLFF.

The chain joins TRBV5-1 to TRBJ2-5, with 8 bases lining up with TRBD2. CDR1 and CDR2 from the germline V gene are SGHRS and YFSETQ. This CDR3 has 14 amino acids. Unmatched junction bases numbered 6, after V lost 3 bases and J lost 5 bases. The CDR3 is CASSWTSTGETQYF. CDR3 bases: TGCGCCAGCAGCTGGACTAGCACGGGGGAGACCCAGTACTTC.

Written as DNA, the CDR3 is TGTGCCAGCAGCGTCCACAGGGACCCCTACGAGCAGTACTTC. This codes for CASSVHRDPYEQYF. The rearrangement joins TRBV5-5 to TRBJ2-7; a weak D match, TRBD1 (6 bases). Trimming removed 4 bases from V and 2 bases from J, with 13 bases in between. This CDR3 spans 14 amino acids. Germline V CDR1 and CDR2: SGHKS, YYEKEE (reference sequence).

This clone came up once. This chain joins TRBV19 and TRBJ2-2; 15 nucleotides align to TRBD2. Germline CDR1 and CDR2: LNHDA and SQIVND (reference sequence). CDR3 length: 18 amino acids. After removal of 6 bases from V and 8 bases from J, the junction contained 13 bases not matched to a gene. The CDR3 spells CASRLASGTSGRRGELFF. Written as DNA, the CDR3 is TGTGCCAGTAGGCTAGCCTCCGGGACTAGCGGGAGGAGAGGGGAGCTGTTTTTT.

This chain links TRBV5-1 with TRBJ1-2; the match to TRBD1 covers 8 bases. Germline trimming cut 7 bases from V and 8 bases from J; bases unmatched to any gene: 16. The V gene's germline CDR1 is SGHRS and CDR2 YFSETQ. There are 15 residues in the CDR3. CDR3: CASATKVGQAGGYTF. As DNA, the CDR3 is TGCGCCAGCGCCACTAAGGTGGGACAGGCGGGGGGCTACACCTTC.

This clone was picked up many times. The V gene is TRBV28, the J gene TRBJ1-1, with TRBD1 identical over 7 bases. This CDR3 is built from 19 residues. J was trimmed by 2 bases and V by 4 bases; bases with no gene match: 19. The germline V gene encodes CDR1 MDHEN and CDR2 SYDVKM. In nucleotides, the CDR3 is TGTGCCAGCAGTTCCCCATCTCCTGGAAAGGGGGCGGATAACACTGAAGCTTTCTTT. It encodes CASSSPSPGKGADNTEAFF.

The chain has TRBV24-1 and TRBJ2-5, with a possible D match to TRBD2 (6 bases). The CDR3 is 15 residues long. Trimming took off 9 bases at V and 2 bases at J, with 18 bases between the two ends. Germline CDR1 reads KGHDR; CDR2 reads SFDVKD. In nucleotides, the CDR3 is TGTGCCACCGCGGGGACTTACGTGGGGCAAGAGACCCAGTACTTC. Amino acid sequence: CATAGTYVGQETQYF.

This rearrangement joins TRBV27 to TRBJ1-5; 10 bases line up with TRBD1. Germline CDR1 MNHEY, CDR2 SMNVEV (reference sequence). V shed 0 bases and J 3 bases; nucleotides not matched to a gene: 2. The CDR3 totals 16 residues. This CDR3 is CASSLSGTGDNQPQHF. The CDR3 DNA follows: TGTGCCAGCAGTTTATCGGGGACAGGGGACAATCAGCCCCAGCATTTT.